These 5 T cell receptor beta chains were sequenced from one sample in a study of T cell repertoires in cytomegalovirus infection. TCRdb processed the reads anew with MiXCR; each CDR3 protein has one entry. The sample has roughly 500,000 distinct CDR3 sequences; about 15% are singletons. Specimen: CD8+ T cells from PBMCs. Receptor source: a human donor in good health (CMV status not recorded). Some clones in this sample may be carry-over from other donors' samples.

In this sample, this clonotype turned up many times. V is TRBV27 and J is TRBJ2-4; 9 bases fit TRBD2. The germline V gene encodes CDR1 MNHEY and CDR2 SMNVEV (reference sequence). The CDR3 spans 17 residues. J was trimmed by 3 bases and V by 8 bases; bases with no gene match: 14. CDR3 coding DNA: TGTGCCAGCGCCCCAGCGGGCGCTAGCGGGAACAAAAACATTCAGTACTTC. This gives the protein CASAPAGASGNKNIQYF.

The chain uses TRBV6-6 and TRBJ1-1; D may be TRBD1 (5 bases). Germline-derived CDR1 and CDR2 are MNHNY and SVGAGI (reference sequence). The V end was cut by 7 bases, the J end by 0 bases, with 9 bases between. CDR3 length: 13 residues. CDR3 coding DNA: TGTGCCAGCATATGGGGGTTGAACACTGAAGCTTTCTTT. Its translation: CASIWGLNTEAFF.

This clonotype is a singleton in its sample. This may come from a read error, since a much larger clone is one base off. The rearrangement links TRBV7-9 to TRBJ2-1, with D possibly being TRBD2 (5 bases). Trimming removed 9 bases from V and 10 bases from J, with 19 bases in between. Germline V CDR1 and CDR2: SEHNR, FQNEAQ (reference sequence). The CDR3 totals 13 residues. CDR3 protein: CASYSGMSEEQFF. The CDR3 nucleotides are TGTGCCAGTTACTCCGGGATGTCGGAGGAGCAGTTCTTC. The variable domain in full, completed from reference TRBV7-9 and TRBJ2-1, reads DTGVSQNPRHKITKRGQNVTFRCDPISEHNRLYWYRQTLGQGPEFLTYFQNEAQLEKSRLLSDRFSAERPKGSFSTLEIQRTEQGDSAMYLCASYSGMSEEQFFGPGTRLTVL.

Of note for this clonotype: This may be a read error, as it is one base from a much larger clone. The rearrangement joins TRBV4-1 to TRBJ2-1; 9 bases align to TRBD2. CDR1 and CDR2 from the germline V gene are MGHRA and YSYEKL. The CDR3 runs to 17 residues. The CDR3 loop reads CASSPSAGGPSFNEQFF. The CDR3 region has the DNA TGCGCCAGCAGCCCGAGCGCGGGGGGGCCGTCCTTCAATGAGCAGTTCTTC.

This clonotype was picked up many times. The chain is built from TRBV19 and TRBJ2-1; 7 nucleotides agree with TRBD1. Germline-derived CDR1 and CDR2 are LNHDA and SQIVND (reference sequence). J was trimmed by 1 base and V by 0 bases; bases with no gene match: 12. The CDR3 sequence is 19 residues long. The CDR3 sequence is CASSIEESEGGESYNEQFF. The CDR3 nucleotides are TGTGCCAGTAGTATAGAGGAGTCTGAAGGGGGCGAATCCTACAATGAGCAGTTCTTC.